These T cell receptor beta chains were read from a single sample in a study of chemoradiotherapy in HPV16-positive cancers. TCRdb keeps only in-frame clones here, not all; method: immunoSEQ multiplex PCR. Of roughly 19,000 clones in the sample, roughly 80% were seen once. The source material was blood, sampled from a patient who underwent chemoradiotherapy. These receptors were taken from a human donor with HPV-associated anogenital cancer. Each CDR3 is given without its conserved first and last residue. D genes are given only for firm matches.

>.|TRBV5-1
ASSSSKEWKGEAF
>.|TRBV4-1
ASRPGAADTQY
>TRBD1|TRBV7-7
ASSQKYGTGLNEQF
>TRBD2|TRBV7-6
ASSLGGTNSYEQY
>.|TRBV18
ASSQGESYEQY
>.|TRBV19
ASSISSRGTDTQY
>.|TRBV20-1
SARVNAEAF
>.|TRBV6-1
ASSPGLGTEAF
>TRBD2|TRBV7-9
ASSLGSGGQGEGKNIQY
>.|TRBV14
ASSPNPDGEQF
>TRBD1|TRBV6-6
ASSSRGQGNEKLF
>.|TRBV7-9
ASSSHYYGYT
>.|TRBV10-3
AISESYAGKNQPQH
>.|TRBV5-5
ASSFDFSTDTQY
>.|TRBV2
ASRLRSRAFGDEQF
>TRBD1|TRBV11-2
ASSPGQGAFSLH
>TRBD2|TRBV25-1
ASSESASGGGGEQF
>.|TRBV29-1
SAGNHEQY
>TRBD1|TRBV5-5
ASSLPPGTGKGETQY
>TRBD2|TRBV5-1
ASSLLAGPSQFQY
>TRBD1|TRBV6-5
ASSYPGGLEQY
>TRBD1|TRBV11-2
ASSLGQGGYEQY
>TRBD2|TRBV2
ASEGLAGNTQY
>TRBD1|TRBV2
ASNGDRREDQPQH
>.|TRBV4-3
ASSQDLSGSSTDTQY
>.|TRBV6-6
ASSYSNYPEAF
>TRBD2|TRBV2
ASSVSGGASGANVLT
>.|TRBV6-5
ASSYGTSSYEQY
>TRBD2|TRBV5-1
ASSLPGGQETQY
>TRBD2|TRBV6-4
ASRDSGGPSDTQY
>.|TRBV27
ASSLLGVSGNTIY
>.|TRBV13
ASSYFAGRSGNTIY
>TRBD2|TRBV5-1
ASSSTAGTNYEQY
>.|TRBV7-9
ASSDRDLYGYT
>TRBD1|TRBV10-3
AISERTGGEDGYT
>.|TRBV6-5
ASRPPAGHIQY
>.|TRBV10-2
ASSEGAYNEQF
>.|TRBV29-1
SGPTGRDTQY
>.|TRBV27
ASGSGPYSNQPQH
>.|TRBV16
ASSQWVGEAF
>TRBD1|TRBV7-9
ASSRGQGMKNQPQH
>.|TRBV10-2
ASSVVAQETQY
>.|TRBV28
ASSLLHRAEQY
>.|TRBV6-5
ASSKYNSPLH
>.|TRBV6-6
ASSYMGGNGYT
>.|TRBV27
ASSPRTPSSGNTIY
>.|TRBV7-3
ASSPGPANYGYT
>.|TRBV28
ASNPTGLFNYGYT
>.|TRBV6-1
ASSEGGPAYEQY
>TRBD1|TRBV6-4
ASREQGAGGYT
>.|TRBV13
ASSLDRIYEQY
>.|TRBV19
ASSTPGATNEKLF
>TRBD1|TRBV7-3
ASSPRGGMPYNEQF
>.|TRBV11-2
ASSKGDEQF
>.|TRBV7-9
ASSLDRGRSSTDTQY
>.|TRBV11-2
ASSPSITTDTQY
>TRBD1|TRBV6-6
ASRQGVLVNYGYT
>.|TRBV2
ASSRGGGDEKLF
>.|TRBV7-9
ASSGGQETQY